This T cell receptor beta chain was sequenced in a study of blood T cell repertoires in COVID-19. Across the study: T cells, B-cell-depleted T cells, or PBMCs provided the cDNA or gDNA that served as material.

In the authors' workflow: Quantification of nucleated cells was approximated via reference gene primer amplification. Method: immunoSEQ multiplex PCR; TCRdb's copy keeps in-frame clones and lacks some. V, J and clone size are taken as reported in that table, and D and trimming were inferred from the DNA itself. The sample consists of roughly 260,000 clones, approximately 85% of them appearing once. Participants came from under 30 US areas, aged about 18 to 100 years. Clinical histories supplied by participants themselves formed the basis of cohort assignment. The CDR3 is made up of 13 amino acids. Trimming stripped 4 bases from V and 5 bases from J, with 10 bases between.

The source of this sequence is a woman aged 45-60 years who had recovered from COVID-19. The chain links TRBV23-1 to TRBJ2-3; D is perhaps TRBD2 (5 bases). TRBV23-1 is classed as an ORF, of uncertain function. Source material: PBMCs or T cells enriched from blood (not recorded which). DNA of the CDR3: TGCGCCAGCAGTCTTCGGGGAAGAGATACGCAGTATTTT. It is translated as CASSLRGRDTQYF.